This T cell receptor (beta chain) appears in the sequencing data of a study of T-cell memory formation after mild COVID-19. MiXCR, applied by TCRdb to the 5' RACE reads, yields one record per CDR3 protein. The sample has approximately 34,000 distinct CDR3 sequences, 7% to 9.5% seen once. This clonotype was observed many times. Its matching antigen is unknown. Findings and caveats of the study: Chiefly within CM and EM were the contracting CD4+ clones; CD8+ ones were within EMRA. Balance between CD4 and CD8 was seen in clones contracting day 15 to 85, and a CD4+ lean was seen in later expanders.

V dropped 2 bases and J dropped 2; count of bases not matched to a gene: 7. Germline V gene sequence: CDR1 MNHEY, CDR2 SVGEGT. CDR3 length: 17 residues. V and J are TRBV6-2 or TRBV6-3 and TRBJ2-2; 8 positions match TRBD1. The sample consisted of PBMCs or a T cell subset sorted from them (not recorded which). This TCR derives from a man aged 18-30 years who had mild COVID-19 (a few samples of this study predate the infection). Cell type and time point are not known. The CDR3 DNA sequence: TGTGCCAGCAGTTACCCTGGGACAGGAGTAAACACCGGGGAGCTGTTTTTT. The encoded protein is CASSYPGTGVNTGELFF.